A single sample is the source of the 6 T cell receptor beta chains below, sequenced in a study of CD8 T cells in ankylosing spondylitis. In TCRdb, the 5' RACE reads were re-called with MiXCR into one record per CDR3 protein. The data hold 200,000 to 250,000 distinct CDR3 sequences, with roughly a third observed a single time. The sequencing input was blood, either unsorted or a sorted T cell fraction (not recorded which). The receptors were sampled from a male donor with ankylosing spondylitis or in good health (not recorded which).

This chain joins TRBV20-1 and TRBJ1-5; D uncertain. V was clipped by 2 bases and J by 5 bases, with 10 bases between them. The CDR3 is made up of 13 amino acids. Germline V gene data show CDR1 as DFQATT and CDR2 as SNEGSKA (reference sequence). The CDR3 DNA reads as TGCAGTGCTAGACCTAGGTCACATCAGCCCCAGCATTTT. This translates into CSARPRSHQPQHF.

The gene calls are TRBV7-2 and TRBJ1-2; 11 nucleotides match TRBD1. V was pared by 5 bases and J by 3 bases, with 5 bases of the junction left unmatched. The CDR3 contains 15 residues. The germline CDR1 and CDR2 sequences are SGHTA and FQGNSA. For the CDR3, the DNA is TGTGCCAGCAGCAGAAGGACAGGGGGCGACTATGGCTACACCTTC. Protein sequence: CASSRRTGGDYGYTF. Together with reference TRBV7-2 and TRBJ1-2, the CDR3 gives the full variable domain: GAGVSQSPSNKVTEKGKDVELRCDPISGHTALYWYRQSLGQGLEFLIYFQGNSAPDKSGLPSDRFSAERTGGSVSTLTIQRTQQEDSAVYLCASSRRTGGDYGYTFGSGTRLTVV.

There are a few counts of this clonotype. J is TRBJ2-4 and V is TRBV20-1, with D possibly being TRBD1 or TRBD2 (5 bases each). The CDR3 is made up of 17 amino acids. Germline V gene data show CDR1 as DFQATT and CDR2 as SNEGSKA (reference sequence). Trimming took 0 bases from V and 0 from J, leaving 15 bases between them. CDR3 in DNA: TGCAGTGCTAGAGATTCGGGACGTATCCTAGCCAAAAACATTCAGTACTTC. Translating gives CSARDSGRILAKNIQYF.

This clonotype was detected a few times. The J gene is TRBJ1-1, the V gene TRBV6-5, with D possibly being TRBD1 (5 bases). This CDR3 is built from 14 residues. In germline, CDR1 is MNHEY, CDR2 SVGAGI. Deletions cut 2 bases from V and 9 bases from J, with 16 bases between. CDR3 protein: CASSYSTSGTKAFF. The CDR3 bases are TGTGCCAGCAGTTACAGCACATCGGGGACTAAAGCTTTCTTT.

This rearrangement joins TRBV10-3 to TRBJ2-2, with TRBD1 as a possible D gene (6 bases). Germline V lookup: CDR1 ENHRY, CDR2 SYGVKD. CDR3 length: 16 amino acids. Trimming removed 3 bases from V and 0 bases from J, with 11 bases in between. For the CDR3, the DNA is TGTGCCATCAGTGAATCCGGGACAACGAACACCGGGGAGCTGTTTTTT. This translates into CAISESGTTNTGELFF.

The DNA for the CDR3 is TGTGCCAGCAGCCCGAGACAGGGCCTGGGAGAAGAAAAACTGTTTTTT. It encodes CASSPRQGLGEEKLFF. The chain links TRBV9 to TRBJ1-4; 7 bases align to TRBD1. This CDR3 has 16 amino acids. V dropped 4 bases and J dropped 8; count of bases not matched to a gene: 14. CDR1 SGDLS and CDR2 YYNGEE come from the germline V gene.